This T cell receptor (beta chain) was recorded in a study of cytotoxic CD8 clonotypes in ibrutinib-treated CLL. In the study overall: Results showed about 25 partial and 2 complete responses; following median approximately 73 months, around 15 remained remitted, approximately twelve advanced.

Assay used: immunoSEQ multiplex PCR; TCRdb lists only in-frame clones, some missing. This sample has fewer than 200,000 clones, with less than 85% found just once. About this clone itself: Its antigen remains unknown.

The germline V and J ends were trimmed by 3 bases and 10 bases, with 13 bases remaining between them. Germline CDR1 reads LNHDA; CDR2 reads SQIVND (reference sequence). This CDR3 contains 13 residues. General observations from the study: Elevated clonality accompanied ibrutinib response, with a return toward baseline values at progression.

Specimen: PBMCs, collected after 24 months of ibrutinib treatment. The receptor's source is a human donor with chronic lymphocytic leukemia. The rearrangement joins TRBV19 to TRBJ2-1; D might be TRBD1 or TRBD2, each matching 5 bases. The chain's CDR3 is CASSMERGAEQFF. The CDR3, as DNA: TGTGCCAGTAGTATGGAGAGGGGAGCGGAGCAGTTCTTC. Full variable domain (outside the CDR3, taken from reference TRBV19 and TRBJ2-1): DGGITQSPKYLFRKEGQNVTLSCEQNLNHDAMYWYRQDPGQGLRLIYYSQIVNDFQKGDIAEGYSVSREKKESFPLTVTSAQKNPTAFYLCASSMERGAEQFFGPGTRLTVL.